Each of the 9 T cell receptor beta chains below was sequenced from the same sample in a study of regulatory T cells in long-lasting Graves disease. Combining iRepertoire HTBI primers with Arm-PCR of CDR3 regions, the authors built TCR beta libraries. TCRdb reanalysed the multiplex PCR reads using MiXCR and keeps one entry per CDR3 protein. Here the sample spans some 470,000 distinct CDR3 sequences, roughly 21% being singletons. Time point specified: persistent/refractory GD, antithyroid drugs over 5 years with positive TRAb. Making the TCR library involved RNA that had been extracted from PBMCs. Sample: peripheral blood mononuclear cells (PBMCs), taken when the disease was refractory, from a patient treated with antithyroid drugs. All receptors come from a female donor with Graves disease.

V usage is TRBV4-1 and J usage is TRBJ1-2, with D maybe TRBD1 (5 bases). The CDR3 covers 17 residues. V lost 1 base, J lost 4 bases, and 19 bases lay in between. CDR1 and CDR2 from the germline V gene are MGHRA and YSYEKL. As DNA, the CDR3 is TGCGCCAGCAGCCAAGCCTTTCGACAGCCTCTGGGCTATGGCTACACCTTC. This codes for CASSQAFRQPLGYGYTF.

For this clonotype: This may stem from a read error, because a much larger clone lies one nucleotide away. This chain uses TRBV13 with TRBJ2-5; D is perhaps TRBD1 (6 bases). CDR1 is PRHDT, CDR2 FYEKMQ, per germline (reference sequence). The CDR3 has 15 amino acids. Here the CDR3 reads CGSSPSWGQQETQYF. The CDR3 DNA reads TGTGGCAGCAGCCCCTCATGGGGGCAGCAAGAGACCCAGTACTTC.

The chain links TRBV28 to TRBJ2-5; tentative D call: TRBD2 (5 bases). The CDR3 loop spans 14 amino acids. Germline CDR1 reads MDHEN; CDR2 reads SYDVKM. The ends were cut back, 5 bases at V and 5 bases at J, with 15 bases in the middle. The CDR3 DNA reads as TGTGCCAGCAGTGGGCTGGTGGGAGTGGAGACCCAGTACTTC. Protein: CASSGLVGVETQYF.

This clonotype was seen at least ten times. V gene TRBV12-3 or TRBV12-4 combines with J gene TRBJ1-2, with D uncertain. Trimming removed 3 bases at V and 7 bases at J, with 18 bases between. This CDR3 region has 15 residues. This CDR3 is CASSFGAGRSGGYTF. The DNA for the CDR3 is TGTGCCAGCAGTTTCGGCGCAGGACGATCTGGTGGCTACACCTTC.

The chain employs TRBV7-2 and TRBJ1-2, with 8 positions matching TRBD1. The CDR3 covers 17 residues. Germline V CDR1 and CDR2: SGHTA, FQGNSA. V was pared by 1 base and J by 1 base, with 8 bases of the junction left unmatched. This CDR3 reads CASSLDRQGAINYGYTF. CDR3 DNA sequence: TGTGCCAGCAGCTTAGATCGGCAGGGGGCGATTAACTATGGCTACACCTTC.

This clonotype was counted many times. The J gene is TRBJ2-5, the V gene TRBV7-2, with 15 positions matching TRBD2. Germline CDR1 reads SGHTA; CDR2 reads FQGNSA. The ends lost 1 base at V and 4 bases at J; junction bases unmatched: 4. The CDR3 sequence is 17 residues long. The CDR3 DNA is TGTGCCAGCAGCTTAGTTGGACTAGCGGGAGGGAGAGAGACCCAGTACTTC. Translating gives CASSLVGLAGGRETQYF.

The J gene is TRBJ1-5, the V gene TRBV20-1; the D is unclear. Germline V gene lookup returns CDR1 DFQATT and CDR2 SNEGSKA (reference sequence). V was trimmed by 4 bases and J by 0 bases, leaving 10 bases between them. CDR3 size: 14 residues. CDR3 sequence: CSATDGDSNQPQHF. In nucleotides, the CDR3 is TGCAGTGCTACGGACGGAGATAGCAATCAGCCCCAGCATTTT.

This clonotype appeared a few times. This sequence joins TRBV7-2 and TRBJ2-4; 8 positions match TRBD2. The ends lost 5 bases at V and 6 bases at J; junction bases unmatched: 6. CDR3 length: 14 residues. The germline V gene encodes CDR1 SGHTA and CDR2 FQGNSA. Here the CDR3 DNA reads TGTGCCAGCAGCCCGACGGGAGGGGTAAACATTCAGTACTTC. Translation gives CASSPTGGVNIQYF.

In its sample, this clonotype was seen many times. This chain connects TRBV12-5 to TRBJ2-5, with D tentatively TRBD2 (7 bases). Germline V gives CDR1 LGHNT, CDR2 FRNRAP. With 2 bases removed from V and 3 bases from J, the gap between germline ends came to 16 bases. This CDR3 contains 16 residues. CDR3 sequence (DNA): TGTGCTAGTGGTTTGTCACTCGCGGGGGCTGAAGAGACCCAGTACTTC. Translating it yields CASGLSLAGAEETQYF. Drawing the rest from reference TRBV12-5 and TRBJ2-5, the complete variable domain is DARVTQTPRHKVTEMGQEVTMRCQPILGHNTVFWYRQTMMQGLELLAYFRNRAPLDDSGMPKDRFSAEMPDATLATLKIQPSEPRDSAVYFCASGLSLAGAEETQYFGPGTRLLVL.